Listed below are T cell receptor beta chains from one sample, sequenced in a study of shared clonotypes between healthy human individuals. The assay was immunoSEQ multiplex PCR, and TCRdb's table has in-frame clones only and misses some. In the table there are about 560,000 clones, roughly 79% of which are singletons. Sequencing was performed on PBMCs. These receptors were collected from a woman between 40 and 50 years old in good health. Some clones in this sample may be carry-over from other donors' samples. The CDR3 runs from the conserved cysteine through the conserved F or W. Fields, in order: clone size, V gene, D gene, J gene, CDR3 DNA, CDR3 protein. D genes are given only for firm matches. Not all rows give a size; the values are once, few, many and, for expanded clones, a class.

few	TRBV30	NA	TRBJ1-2	TGTGCCTGGAGCCGTGGGAGGACTGGGAACTATGGCTACACCTTC	CAWSRGRTGNYGYTF
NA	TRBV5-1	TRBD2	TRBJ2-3	TGCGCCAGCAGCCCGGGACTAGCGGCAGATACGCAGTATTTT	CASSPGLAADTQYF
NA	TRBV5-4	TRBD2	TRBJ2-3	TGTGCCAGCAGCTTAGGCGGTAAGGGTGCGCGGGAGGGCTCTTATTTT	CASSLGGKGAREGSYF
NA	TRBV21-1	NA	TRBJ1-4	TGTGCCAGCAGCATCTATCCAGGGAGGTCGAGTGAAAAACTGTTTTTT	CASSIYPGRSSEKLFF
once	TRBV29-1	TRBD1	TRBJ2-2	TGCAGCGGAACCAAACAGGGGGCCAACACCGGGGAGCTGTTTTTT	CSGTKQGANTGELFF
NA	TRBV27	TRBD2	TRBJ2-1	TGTGCCAGCAGTCCCGGACTAGCAAAAGAGGGGGGCAATGAGCAGTTCTTC	CASSPGLAKEGGNEQFF
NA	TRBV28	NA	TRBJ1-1	TGTGCCAGCAGTTTGGTCGGTACAGGGAAGGTGAACACTGAAGCTTTCTTT	CASSLVGTGKVNTEAFF
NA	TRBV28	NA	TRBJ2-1	TGTGCCAGCAGCCGGACCCAATTGGCGCAGTTCTTC	CASSRTQLAQFF
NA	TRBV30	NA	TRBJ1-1	TGTGCCTGGAGTGTCGGCGGAACAGTCTACACTGAAGCTTTCTTT	CAWSVGGTVYTEAFF
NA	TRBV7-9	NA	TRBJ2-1	TGTGCCAGCAGCTTAACGCGGACAGATAGGGGTGAGCAGTTCTTC	CASSLTRTDRGEQFF
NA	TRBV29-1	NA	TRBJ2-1	TGCAGCGTTGACGGGAGCTCCTACAATGAGCAGTTCTTC	CSVDGSSYNEQFF
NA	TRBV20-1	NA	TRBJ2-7	TGCAGTGCTAGAGAGGCCTACGAGCAGTACTTC	CSAREAYEQYF
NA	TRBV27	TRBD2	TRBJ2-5	TGTGCCAGCAGTTTCCGTGGGACTAGCGGTTTCCAAGAGACCCAGTACTTC	CASSFRGTSGFQETQYF
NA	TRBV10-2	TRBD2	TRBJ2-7	TGCGCCAGCTCTAGCGGGAGGGGCTACGAGCAGTACTTC	CASSSGRGYEQYF
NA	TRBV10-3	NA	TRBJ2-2	TGTGCCATCAGTGAGTCGAGTTGGGCCGGGGAGCTGTTTTTT	CAISESSWAGELFF
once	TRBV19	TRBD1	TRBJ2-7	TGTGCCAGTAGCCCTCCGGGACAGGGGTCTACGGAACAGTACTTC	CASSPPGQGSTEQYF
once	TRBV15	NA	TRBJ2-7	TGTGCCACCAGCAGAGAAGACAGTTCATACGAGCAGTACTTC	CATSREDSSYEQYF
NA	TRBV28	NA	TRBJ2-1	TGTGCCAGCAGTCTAACCGACAATGAGCAGTTCTTC	CASSLTDNEQFF
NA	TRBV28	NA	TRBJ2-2	TGTGCCAGCAGTGAACAGGTTAACACCGGGGAGCTGTTTTTT	CASSEQVNTGELFF
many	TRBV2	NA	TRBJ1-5	TGTGCCAGCAGCTTCGGGGGACGCCCTGATCAGCCCCAGCATTTT	CASSFGGRPDQPQHF
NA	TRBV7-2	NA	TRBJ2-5	TGTGCCAGCAGAGGAGAAGAGACCCAGTACTTC	CASRGEETQYF
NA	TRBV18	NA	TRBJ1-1	TGTGCCAGCTCACCCGGGGGTGTCCAGATGAACACTGAAGCTTTCTTT	CASSPGGVQMNTEAFF
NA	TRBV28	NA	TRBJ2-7	TGTGCCAGCCATGTCCAGGGGCGCGAGTCCTCCGAGCAGTACTTC	CASHVQGRESSEQYF
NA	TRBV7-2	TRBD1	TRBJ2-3	TGTGCCAGCAGCCCCCAAGGCAGGGGGCTCGCAGATACGCAGTATTTT	CASSPQGRGLADTQYF
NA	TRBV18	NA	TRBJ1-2	TGTGCCAGCTCACCCGAAGGGGGTGGCTACACCTTC	CASSPEGGGYTF
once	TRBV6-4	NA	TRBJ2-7	TGTGCCAGCAGTGAGACGCAGCCCGTTCGGGAGCAGTACTTC	CASSETQPVREQYF
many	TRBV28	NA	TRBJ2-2	TGTGCCAGCAGTTTAGCACTAGCCAGCGGGGAGCTGTTTTTT	CASSLALASGELFF
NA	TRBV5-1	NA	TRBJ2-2	TGCGCCAGCAGCGGGGGCGGAGGATATAACACCGGGGAGCTGTTTTTT	CASSGGGGYNTGELFF
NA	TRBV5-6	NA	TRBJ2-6	TGTGCCAGCAGCTTGGTAGGGAACGTAATTGCCAACGTCCTGACTTTC	CASSLVGNVIANVLTF
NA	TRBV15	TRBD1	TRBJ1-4	TGTGCCACCAGCACCCTACAGGGGGCAAGTGAAAAACTGTTTTTT	CATSTLQGASEKLFF
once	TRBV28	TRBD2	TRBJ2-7	TGTGCCAGCAGCCTAGCGGGAGGCGTTAGGGGACAGTACTTC	CASSLAGGVRGQYF
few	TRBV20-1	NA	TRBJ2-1	TGCAGTGCTAGAGTAGACGATGAGCAGTTCTTC	CSARVDDEQFF
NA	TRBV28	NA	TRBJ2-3	TGTGCCAGCAGCCCTCCAACCGGCGAAGATACGCAGTATTTT	CASSPPTGEDTQYF
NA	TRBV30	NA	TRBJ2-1	TGTGCCTGGAGTAGGCCGGGCTGGTATGAGCAGTTCTTC	CAWSRPGWYEQFF
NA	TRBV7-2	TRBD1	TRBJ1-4	TGTGCCAGCAGCTTGGGTGGGACAGGGAAGGAAAAACTGTTTTTT	CASSLGGTGKEKLFF
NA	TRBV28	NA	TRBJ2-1	TGTGCCAGCAGTCCCCCGGGATGGGAGCAGTTCTTC	CASSPPGWEQFF
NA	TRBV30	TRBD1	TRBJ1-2	TGTGCCTGGACGGACAGGGAGTATGGCTACACCTTC	CAWTDREYGYTF
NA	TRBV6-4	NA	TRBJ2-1	TGTGCCAGCAACCGAATAGTGAATGAGCAGTTCTTC	CASNRIVNEQFF
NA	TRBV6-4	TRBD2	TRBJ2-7	TGTGCCAGCAGTGACTCACCCGCCGGGGGGGGACGGGGGATGGAGCAGTACTTC	CASSDSPAGGGRGMEQYF
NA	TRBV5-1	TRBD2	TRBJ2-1	TGCGCCAGCAGCCCAGCCGGGACTAGCAACCATGAGCAGTTCTTC	CASSPAGTSNHEQFF
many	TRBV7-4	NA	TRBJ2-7	TGTGCCAGCAGTTTCCTCCGCTACTCACCCTACGAGCAGTACTTC	CASSFLRYSPYEQYF
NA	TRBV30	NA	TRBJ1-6	TGTGCCTGGAGGCGGGGGGAGGTCTATAATTCACCCCTCCACTTT	CAWRRGEVYNSPLHF
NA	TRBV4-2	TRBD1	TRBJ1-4	TGTGCCAGCAGCCCGAACTCAGGGGGCGATGAAAAACTGTTTTTT	CASSPNSGGDEKLFF
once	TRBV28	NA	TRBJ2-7	TGTGCCAGCAGACACCTCCGGGAGCTCTACGAGCAGTACTTC	CASRHLRELYEQYF
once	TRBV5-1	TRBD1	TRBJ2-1	TGCGCCAGCATAGGGATGGGGACAGGGGAATACAATGAGCAGTTCTTC	CASIGMGTGEYNEQFF
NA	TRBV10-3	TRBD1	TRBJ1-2	TGTGCCATCAGTGGCGGACAGGGGGTTAGCTATGGCTACACCTTC	CAISGGQGVSYGYTF
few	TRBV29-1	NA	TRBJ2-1	TGCAGCGTTGTAACGCAGAGAGGAGACAATGAGCAGTTCTTC	CSVVTQRGDNEQFF
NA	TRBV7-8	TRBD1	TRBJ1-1	TGTGCCAGCAGCATCGACAGGGGGGCTGAAGCTTTCTTT	CASSIDRGAEAFF
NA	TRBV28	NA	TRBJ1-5	TGTGCCAGCAGCTCGGCGGGTCAGCCCCAGCATTTT	CASSSAGQPQHF
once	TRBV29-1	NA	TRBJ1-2	TGCAGCGTTGAAATTCACCAGGGAGACGGCTACACCTTC	CSVEIHQGDGYTF
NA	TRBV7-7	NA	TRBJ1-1	TGTGCTAGCAGCCGGACCTTGAACACTGAAGCTTTCTTT	CASSRTLNTEAFF
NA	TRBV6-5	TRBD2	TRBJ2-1	TGTGCCACCCGTAGGGCGGGAGGCGAGCAGTTCTTC	CATRRAGGEQFF
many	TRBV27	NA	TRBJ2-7	TGTGCCAGCAGCCCGGGCTCCACCTACGAGCAGTACTTC	CASSPGSTYEQYF